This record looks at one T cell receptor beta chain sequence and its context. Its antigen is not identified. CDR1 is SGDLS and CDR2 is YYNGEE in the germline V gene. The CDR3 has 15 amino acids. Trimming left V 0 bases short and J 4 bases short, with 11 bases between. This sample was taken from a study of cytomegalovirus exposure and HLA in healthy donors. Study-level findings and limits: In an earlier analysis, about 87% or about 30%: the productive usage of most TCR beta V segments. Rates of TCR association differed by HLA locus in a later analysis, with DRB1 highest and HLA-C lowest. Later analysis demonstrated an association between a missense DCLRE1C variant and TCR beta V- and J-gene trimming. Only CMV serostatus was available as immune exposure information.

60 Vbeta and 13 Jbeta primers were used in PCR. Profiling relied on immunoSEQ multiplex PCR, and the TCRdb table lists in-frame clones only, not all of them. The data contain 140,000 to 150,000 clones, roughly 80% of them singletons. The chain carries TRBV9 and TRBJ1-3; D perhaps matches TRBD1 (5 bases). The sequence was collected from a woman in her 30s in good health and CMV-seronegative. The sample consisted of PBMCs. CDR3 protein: CASSVEPGYGNTIYF. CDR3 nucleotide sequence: TGTGCCAGCAGCGTAGAACCAGGGTACGGAAACACCATATATTTT.